The 3 T cell receptor beta chains given below trace back to one sample, sequenced in a study of OX40 agonist ivuxolimab in advanced cancers. Sequencing was performed with immunoSEQ multiplex PCR; in TCRdb, only in-frame clones are kept and a portion is missing. This table has 20,000 to 25,000 clones, approximately 91% appearing once. Specimen: CD4+ or CD8+ T cells sorted from blood, collected in a trial of the OX40 agonist ivuxolimab. The receptors originated from an adult with an advanced solid tumor such as melanoma, head and neck, liver or kidney cancer.

J is TRBJ1-2 and V is TRBV5-6; D possibly corresponds to TRBD1 (6 bases). Per the germline V gene, CDR1 is SGHDT and CDR2 is YYEEEE. V lost 3 bases and J 3 bases, leaving 15 bases between the germline ends. This CDR3 is 15 amino acids long. CDR3 coding DNA: TGTGCCAGCAGCTCTATTGGACAGTATGACTATGGCTACACCTTC. It translates to CASSSIGQYDYGYTF.

This sequence joins TRBV5-6 and TRBJ2-5; 8 bases are shared with TRBD2. The CDR3 length is 16 residues. Germline V lookup: CDR1 SGHDT, CDR2 YYEEEE. Trimming took 1 base from V and 2 from J; bases not matched to a gene: 7. This chain's CDR3 is CASSLLGLDTQETQYF. In nucleotides, the CDR3 is TGTGCCAGCAGCTTGTTGGGACTAGACACTCAAGAGACCCAGTACTTC.

This clone was recorded once. The chain joins TRBV20-1 to TRBJ1-4; 7 bases are a match to TRBD1. The CDR3 runs to 11 residues. Trimming removed 5 bases from V and 15 bases from J; junction bases left unmatched: 9. CDR1 and CDR2 (germline): DFQATT, SNEGSKA (reference sequence). This chain's CDR3 is CSAAYQDRLFF. CDR3 nucleotides: TGCAGTGCTGCCTACCAGGACAGGTTGTTTTTT.